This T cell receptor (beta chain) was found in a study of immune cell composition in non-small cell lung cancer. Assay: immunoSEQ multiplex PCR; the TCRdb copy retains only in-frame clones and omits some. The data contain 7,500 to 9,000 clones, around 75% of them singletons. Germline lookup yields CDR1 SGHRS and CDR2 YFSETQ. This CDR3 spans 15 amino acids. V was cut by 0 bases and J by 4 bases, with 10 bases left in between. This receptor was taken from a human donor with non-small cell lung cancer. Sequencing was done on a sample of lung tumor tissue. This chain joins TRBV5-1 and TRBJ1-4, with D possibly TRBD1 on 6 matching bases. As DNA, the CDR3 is TGCGCCAGCAGCTTGGAGGGGACAAATAATGAAAAACTGTTTTTT. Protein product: CASSLEGTNNEKLFF.